The present entry profiles one T cell receptor beta chain with its context. The antigen is not known. CDR3 length equals 16 residues. Germline assignment: CDR1 ENHRY and CDR2 SYGVKD. V lost 9 bases and J 5 bases, leaving 24 bases between the germline ends. The record originates from a study of response to subunit inactivated influenza vaccine. Regarding the study as a whole: It was the authors' suggestion that each seasonal influenza vaccination recruits few new T cells.

TCRdb redid the calling of the RT-PCR reads with MiXCR, one entry per CDR3 protein. The data hold hundreds of thousands of distinct CDR3 sequences, with approximately 15% observed a single time. The V and J genes are TRBV10-3 and TRBJ2-3; D is perhaps TRBD1 or TRBD2 (6 bases each). The clonotype was recovered from a man aged 50-59 years who received an inactivated influenza vaccine. The sample consisted of PBMCs from blood, taken around 15 days before vaccination. CDR3 nucleotides: TGTGCCATACGGGGGCCCCCAACGGAAACGGAAGATACGCAGTATTTT. Translation gives CAIRGPPTETEDTQYF.